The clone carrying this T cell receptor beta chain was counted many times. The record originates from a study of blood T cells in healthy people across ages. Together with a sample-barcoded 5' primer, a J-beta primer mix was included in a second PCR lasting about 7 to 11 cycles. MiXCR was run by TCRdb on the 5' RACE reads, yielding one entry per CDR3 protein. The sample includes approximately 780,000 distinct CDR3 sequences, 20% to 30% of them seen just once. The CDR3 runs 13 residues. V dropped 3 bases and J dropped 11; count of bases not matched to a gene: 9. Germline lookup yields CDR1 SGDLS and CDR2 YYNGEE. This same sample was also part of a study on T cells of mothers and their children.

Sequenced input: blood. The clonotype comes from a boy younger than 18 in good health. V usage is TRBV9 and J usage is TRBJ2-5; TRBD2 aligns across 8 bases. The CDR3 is CASSAGGEVEQYF. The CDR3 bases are TGTGCCAGCAGCGCCGGGGGGGAAGTAGAGCAGTACTTC.